This T cell receptor (beta chain) emerged from a study of OX40 agonist ivuxolimab in advanced cancers. Overall study results and limits: CD4+ and CD8+ T cells in blood underwent clonal expansion by week 6 at 0.1 to 3.0 mg/kg. Relative to CD4+, CD8+ T cells held more expanded clones on average.

Trimming stripped 6 bases from V and 1 base from J, with 12 bases between. Looked up from germline, CDR1 is SGHTA and CDR2 is FQGTGA. The CDR3 covers 14 residues. Details on this clone: Its specificity is not known.

Method: immunoSEQ multiplex PCR; TCRdb's copy keeps in-frame clones and lacks some. The sample holds about 81,000 clones, approximately 90% seen once. The starting material was CD4+ or CD8+ T cells sorted from blood, obtained in a trial of the OX40 agonist ivuxolimab. The J gene is TRBJ1-1, the V gene TRBV7-3; D ambiguous. The receptor comes from an adult with an advanced solid tumor such as melanoma, head and neck, liver or kidney cancer. The DNA for the CDR3 is TGTGCCAGCAGGGTGGAGCAGACGAACACTGAAGCTTTCTTT. Translated: CASRVEQTNTEAFF.